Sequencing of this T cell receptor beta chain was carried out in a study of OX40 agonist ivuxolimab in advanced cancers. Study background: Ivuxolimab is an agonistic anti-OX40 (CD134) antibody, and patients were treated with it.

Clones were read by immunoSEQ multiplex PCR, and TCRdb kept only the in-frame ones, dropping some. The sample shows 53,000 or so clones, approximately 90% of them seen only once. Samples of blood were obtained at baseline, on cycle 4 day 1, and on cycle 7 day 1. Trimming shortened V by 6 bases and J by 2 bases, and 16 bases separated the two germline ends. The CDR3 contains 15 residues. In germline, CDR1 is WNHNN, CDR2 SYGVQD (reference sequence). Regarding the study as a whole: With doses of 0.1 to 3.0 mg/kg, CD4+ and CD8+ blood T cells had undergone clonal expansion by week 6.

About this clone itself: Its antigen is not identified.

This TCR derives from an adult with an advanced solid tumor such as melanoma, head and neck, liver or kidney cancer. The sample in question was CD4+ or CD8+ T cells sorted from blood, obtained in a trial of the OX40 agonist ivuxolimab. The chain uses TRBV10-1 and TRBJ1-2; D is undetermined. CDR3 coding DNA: TGCGCCAGCAGAGACCTTTTGGGTCCCAACTATGGCTACACCTTC. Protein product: CASRDLLGPNYGYTF.